This T cell receptor (beta chain) is drawn from a study of neurological immune-mediated disorders. In the study overall: Among the approximately 35 patients with multiple sclerosis, approximately 31 were relapsing-remitting, while 3 were secondary progressive. Notes on the study in general: Among expanded clones, no CDR3 amino acid sequences were shared across subjects, a pattern suggesting private repertoires in all groups. The greatest TCR clonal expansion appeared in HTLV-1-associated myelopathy and the smallest, falling below healthy controls, in multiple sclerosis.

The cDNA was generated by 5'RACE with 10-nucleotide random UMIs. Using its own MiXCR run on the 5' RACE reads, TCRdb lists one record per CDR3 protein. The data show some 87,000 distinct CDR3 sequences, about 5% seen once. This clonotype was observed many times. Antigen unknown. The time point is: longitudinal time-point 2. The CDR3 loop spans 14 amino acids. The V and J ends lost 3 bases and 4 bases respectively, with 13 bases between them. CDR1 and CDR2 (germline): DFQATT, SNEGSKA (reference sequence). The gene calls are TRBV20-1 and TRBJ2-1; a possible D gene is TRBD2 (7 bases). The receptor comes from a woman between 55 and 75 years old with multiple sclerosis. Sequenced sample: PBMCs. CDR3 DNA sequence: TGCAGTGCTAGCGGCGGGGGCCCGTACAATGAGCAGTTCTTC. Its translation: CSASGGGPYNEQFF.